The 27 T cell receptor beta chains in this list originate from one sample, sequenced in a study of early T cells in non-severe SARS-CoV-2 infection. MiXCR, run by TCRdb on the 5' RACE reads, gives a single entry per CDR3 protein. The table lists fewer than 35,000 distinct CDR3 sequences, around 5.3% of them singletons. Sequencing was performed on whole blood. Receptor source: an adult who was a healthcare worker with PCR-confirmed SARS-CoV-2 infection or an uninfected control (not recorded which).

This clonotype came up many times. The gene calls are TRBV4-2 and TRBJ2-7; D ambiguous. V gave up 0 bases and J gave up 2 bases, with 11 bases separating them. The length of the CDR3 is 15 residues. Germline V gives CDR1 LGHNA, CDR2 YNFKEQ. In nucleotides, the CDR3 is TGTGCCAGCAGCCAAGACCCCGACACTGCCTACGAGCAGTACTTC. This codes for CASSQDPDTAYEQYF.

This clonotype was picked up many times. The chain employs TRBV12-3 or TRBV12-4 and TRBJ2-1, with D unresolved. This CDR3 contains 16 residues. Trimming stripped 6 bases from V and 5 bases from J, with 20 bases between. Here the CDR3 DNA reads TGTGCCAGCAGCTTGAAATTGGGAATACCCCACAATGAGCAGTTCTTC. Translating it yields CASSLKLGIPHNEQFF.

This clonotype was found many times. This sequence joins TRBV4-3 and TRBJ1-6; D call uncertain. Germline V lookup: CDR1 LGHNA, CDR2 YSLEER. Trimming pared 1 base from V and 10 bases from J, leaving 8 bases between. The CDR3 runs 13 residues. For the CDR3, the DNA is TGCGCCAGCAGCCAAGGTCCTTGGTCACCCCTCCACTTT. Protein: CASSQGPWSPLHF.

This clonotype was found a few times. J is TRBJ1-1 and V is TRBV7-8; D is unresolved. V shed 4 bases and J shed 1 base, with 10 bases lying between them. Per the germline V gene, CDR1 is SGHVS and CDR2 is FQNEAQ. The length of the CDR3 is 14 residues. The CDR3 DNA is TGTGCCAGCAGCTCCACAGCGGGGAACACTGAAGCTTTCTTT. It specifies CASSSTAGNTEAFF. Filled out from reference TRBV7-8 and TRBJ1-1, the complete variable domain reads GAGVSQSPRYKVAKRGQDVALRCDPISGHVSLFWYQQALGQGPEFLTYFQNEAQLDKSGLPSDRFFAERPEGSVSTLKIQRTQQEDSAVYLCASSSTAGNTEAFFGQGTRLTVV.

The chain links TRBV20-1 to TRBJ2-3; the match to TRBD2 covers 9 bases. The CDR3 has 15 residues. With 5 bases clipped from V and 7 bases from J, the junction kept 13 bases outside the gene matches. CDR1 is DFQATT and CDR2 is SNEGSKA in the germline V gene (reference sequence). The CDR3 nucleotides read TGCAGTGCTCCTTCGGGAGCGGGAGGCTTGCATACGCAGTATTTT. It specifies CSAPSGAGGLHTQYF.

The table lists this clonotype with a few counts. The genes are TRBV10-3 and TRBJ2-1, with 9 bases fitting TRBD1. The CDR3 totals 16 residues. The V and J ends lost 5 bases and 7 bases, in that order; junction bases with no gene match: 12. Germline values: CDR1 ENHRY, CDR2 SYGVKD. CDR3 region: CAISNPPGTGPNEQFF. CDR3 nucleotides: TGTGCCATCAGTAACCCCCCCGGGACAGGGCCTAATGAGCAGTTCTTC.

This clonotype came up many times. This rearrangement joins TRBV5-4 to TRBJ2-7; maybe TRBD1 (6 bases). The CDR3 runs 14 residues. The V end lost 0 bases, the J end lost 0 bases, and 7 bases lay between the germline ends. The germline V gene has CDR1 SGHNT and CDR2 YYREEE (reference sequence). This CDR3 is CASSLEGHSYEQYF. The DNA for the CDR3 is TGTGCCAGCAGCTTGGAGGGACACTCCTACGAGCAGTACTTC.

In its sample, this clonotype ranks as medium-sized. The chain has TRBV5-6 and TRBJ2-7, with D perhaps TRBD1 or TRBD2 (5 bases each). V dropped 4 bases and J dropped 1 base, with 15 bases sitting between them. Germline CDR1 and CDR2: SGHDT and YYEEEE. The CDR3 covers 15 residues. Here the CDR3 reads CASSLGGSGSYEQYF. The CDR3 coding sequence is TGTGCCAGCAGCCTTGGGGGAAGTGGATCCTACGAGCAGTACTTC.

This clonotype was counted ten times or more. The chain uses TRBV9 and TRBJ2-5, with TRBD2 identical over 12 bases. This CDR3 spans 17 amino acids. Per germline, CDR1 SGDLS and CDR2 YYNGEE. The trim removed 0 bases at V and 3 bases at J, leaving 6 bases unmatched. In DNA, the CDR3 is TGTGCCAGCAGCGTAGGTGGTTCTAGCGGGGGGGAAGAGACCCAGTACTTC. Its translation: CASSVGGSSGGEETQYF.

This clonotype occurred many times. The chain is built from TRBV18 and TRBJ2-1; 9 bases are a match to TRBD2. Germline V gene lookup returns CDR1 KGHSH and CDR2 LQKENI. Losses at the gene ends were 0 bases for V and 8 bases for J; bases not matched to a gene: 8. This CDR3 comprises 16 residues. The CDR3 nucleotides read TGTGCCAGCTCACCACCTTTGGCTAGCGGGACTCATGAGCAGTTCTTC. Its protein is CASSPPLASGTHEQFF.

In its sample, this clonotype was seen many times. The V call is TRBV10-2, the J call TRBJ2-2, with D possibly being TRBD1 (5 bases). The CDR3 is made up of 14 amino acids. Trimming stripped 3 bases from V and 5 bases from J, with 10 bases between. Germline V CDR1 and CDR2: WSHSY, SAAADI. CDR3 sequence: CASSDTGRTGELFF. In nucleotides, the CDR3 is TGCGCCAGCAGTGATACAGGCAGGACCGGGGAGCTGTTTTTT.

The sample holds many counts of this clonotype. The chain is built from TRBV28 and TRBJ2-7; D may be TRBD1 or TRBD2 (5 bases each). V lost 4 bases and J 1 base, leaving 14 bases between the germline ends. The CDR3 is 15 residues long. Germline loops: CDR1 MDHEN, CDR2 SYDVKM. CDR3 residues: CASSSPGANSYEQYF. Here the CDR3 DNA reads TGTGCCAGCAGTTCTCCCGGGGCGAATTCCTACGAGCAGTACTTC.

This clonotype was observed a few times. This rearrangement joins TRBV28 to TRBJ2-1, with D perhaps TRBD2 (6 bases). The CDR3 is 15 amino acids. Between the trimmed V and J ends, which lost 6 bases and 12 bases, there was a span of 24 bases. The germline V gene encodes CDR1 MDHEN and CDR2 SYDVKM. CDR3 in amino acids: CASSRSSGALSGQFF. The CDR3 coding sequence is TGTGCCAGCAGCCGGAGTAGCGGAGCCCTCTCGGGGCAGTTCTTC.

This clonotype was seen ten or more times. The CDR3 spells CSGKDQHQQETQYF. The CDR3, as DNA: TGCAGTGGTAAAGATCAGCACCAACAAGAGACCCAGTACTTC. The genes are TRBV20-1 and TRBJ2-5, with D unclear. Germline CDR1 DFQATT, CDR2 SNEGSKA (reference sequence). The CDR3 runs to 14 residues. Trimming stripped 7 bases from V and 2 bases from J, with 17 bases between.

This clonotype was recorded many times. V and J are TRBV7-2 and TRBJ1-1; D call uncertain. This CDR3 contains 12 residues. V shed 1 base and J shed 10 bases, with 10 bases lying between them. Looked up from germline, CDR1 is SGHTA and CDR2 is FQGNSA. CDR3: CASSLGKKSAFF. The CDR3 coding sequence is TGTGCCAGCAGCTTAGGAAAAAAGTCAGCTTTCTTT.

The table lists this clonotype with a few counts. The rearrangement joins TRBV20-1 to TRBJ2-3; 8 nucleotides align to TRBD1. Germline CDR1 reads DFQATT; CDR2 reads SNEGSKA (reference sequence). After removal of 2 bases from V and 6 bases from J, the junction contained 10 bases not matched to a gene. The CDR3 extends over 15 amino acids. CDR3: CSARLDRGSPDTQYF. CDR3 bases: TGCAGTGCTAGACTTGACAGGGGTTCTCCGGATACGCAGTATTTT.

This clonotype was seen at least ten times. J is TRBJ2-4 and V is TRBV12-3 or TRBV12-4, with TRBD2 matching over 9 bases. V was clipped by 5 bases and J by 4 bases; unmatched bases: 12. The length of the CDR3 is 17 residues. The CDR3 spells CASSPGLAWGGKNIQYF. Written as DNA, the CDR3 is TGTGCCAGCAGTCCGGGACTAGCTTGGGGCGGAAAAAACATTCAGTACTTC.

This clonotype was observed many times. This rearrangement joins TRBV29-1 to TRBJ2-7; D is possibly TRBD1 (5 bases). Germline CDR1 SQVTM, CDR2 ANQGSEA. V was trimmed by 3 bases and J by 2 bases, leaving 14 bases between them. The CDR3 extends over 14 amino acids. In nucleotides, the CDR3 is TGCAGCGTTGAGGGGCAGGTGTTCCCCTACGAGCAGTACTTC. Amino acids: CSVEGQVFPYEQYF.

The J gene is TRBJ1-5, the V gene TRBV7-2; D uncertain. CDR3 length equals 17 residues. CDR1 SGHTA and CDR2 FQGNSA come from the germline V gene. Deletions cut 0 bases from V and 4 bases from J, with 16 bases between. In DNA, the CDR3 is TGTGCCAGCAGCTTAGCGCACGGGAGTATTGATAATCAGCCCCAGCATTTT. Its translation: CASSLAHGSIDNQPQHF.

This clonotype was detected only a few times. The chain joins TRBV5-4 to TRBJ1-2; 10 nucleotides line up with TRBD1. CDR3 length: 15 residues. Per the germline V gene, CDR1 is SGHNT and CDR2 is YYREEE (reference sequence). V trimming: 4 bases; J trimming: 8 bases; junction bases outside the gene matches: 11. The CDR3 DNA follows: TGTGCCAGCAGCCTAGACAGGGGGCCATTGGGCGGCTACACCTTC. Protein sequence: CASSLDRGPLGGYTF.

The chain recombines TRBV28 with TRBJ1-5; weak D call: TRBD1 (5 bases). Germline V gene lookup returns CDR1 MDHEN and CDR2 SYDVKM. The V gene lost 3 bases and the J gene lost 7 bases, with 13 bases spanning the gap. This CDR3 spans 14 amino acids. The chain's CDR3 is CASSFQRGGQPQHF. In DNA, the CDR3 is TGTGCCAGCAGTTTTCAAAGGGGAGGACAGCCCCAGCATTTT.

This clonotype was found many times. The CDR3 DNA follows: TGTGCCAGCAGCTTGTGGGGACAGGTTTTTGAAGCTTTCTTT. Translated, it gives CASSLWGQVFEAFF. This chain uses TRBV5-4 with TRBJ1-1, with 8 nucleotides matching TRBD1. The CDR3 has 14 residues. The germline V gene encodes CDR1 SGHNT and CDR2 YYREEE (reference sequence). With V trimmed by 1 base and J by 7 bases, 6 bases remained unmatched.

This clonotype has ten or more counts. This sequence joins TRBV10-2 and TRBJ2-3, with a tentative D call TRBD1 (6 bases). Germline CDR1 and CDR2: WSHSY and SAAADI. Trimming pared 7 bases from V and 6 bases from J, leaving 11 bases between. This CDR3 has 12 amino acids. The CDR3 region is CASMRGSDTQYF. The CDR3 region has the DNA TGCGCCAGCATGAGGGGGAGCGATACGCAGTATTTT.

This clonotype was recorded at least ten times. The V and J genes are TRBV7-2 and TRBJ2-7, with a weak D call TRBD1 (6 bases). Germline CDR1 is SGHTA and CDR2 is FQGNSA. CDR3 length: 14 residues. Trimming took off 1 base at V and 3 bases at J, with 10 bases between the two ends. CDR3 region: CASSLGGTNYEQYF. The CDR3 DNA reads as TGTGCCAGCAGCTTAGGAGGGACAAACTACGAGCAGTACTTC.

The rearrangement uses TRBV27 and TRBJ2-3, with D possibly TRBD1 on 6 matching bases. The germline CDR1 and CDR2 sequences are MNHEY and SMNVEV (reference sequence). CDR3 length equals 14 residues. V lost 1 base, J lost 2 bases, and 7 bases lay in between. CDR3 in amino acids: CASSLWTDTDTQYF. In DNA, the CDR3 is TGTGCCAGCAGTTTATGGACAGACACAGATACGCAGTATTTT.

Ten or more counts support this clonotype. This chain links TRBV19 with TRBJ2-7, with D perhaps TRBD2 (5 bases). CDR1 and CDR2 (germline): LNHDA, SQIVND (reference sequence). Between the trimmed V and J ends, which lost 7 bases and 4 bases, there was a span of 20 bases. The CDR3 is 15 amino acids. CDR3 bases: TGTGCCAGTAAAAAGAGAGGGCAGATGGGTTACGAGCAGTACTTC. It codes for CASKKRGQMGYEQYF. The variable domain in full, with the rest retrieved from reference TRBV19 and TRBJ2-7, is DGGITQSPKYLFRKEGQNVTLSCEQNLNHDAMYWYRQDPGQGLRLIYYSQIVNDFQKGDIAEGYSVSREKKESFPLTVTSAQKNPTAFYLCASKKRGQMGYEQYFGPGTRLTVT.

This clonotype was observed at least ten times. V is TRBV4-2 and J is TRBJ2-2, with TRBD1 matching 7 bases. This CDR3 is 16 amino acids long. After removal of 3 bases from V and 3 bases from J, the junction contained 7 bases not matched to a gene. The germline V gene has CDR1 LGHNA and CDR2 YNFKEQ. CDR3 in DNA: TGTGCCAGCAGCCAGGCGACAGGGATCGACACCGGGGAGCTGTTTTTT. Its protein product is CASSQATGIDTGELFF.